This T cell receptor beta chain was recorded in a study of blood T cell repertoires in COVID-19 (dated by TCRdb to 2020 to 2022). Describing the broader study: The collaborator samples originated in the United States, Italy and Spain and spanned the acute and convalescent phases of COVID-19. Nearly every sample came with metadata listing a de-identified subject ID, COVID-19 status, age in years and sex. Where available, HLA class I and class II types were taken from metadata supplied by the sample provider and were not determined by assay-based typing. Subjects who had been exposed to COVID-19, were actively infected with it, or had recovered from it provided the deeply sampled blood TCRbeta repertoires that made up the dataset. The material from the prospective study consisted of cDNA or gDNA derived from T cells, B-cell-depleted T cells, or PBMCs. The samples were drawn from two sources: the first 160 participants of the ongoing ImmuneRACE study, and approximately 1,300 subjects contributed by 6 global collaborators. The repertoires were released in a freely available public database intended as a resource for research on the immune response to SARS-CoV-2.

V loses 4 bases of germline sequence and J loses 9 bases, and the interval between the two ends is 14 bases. From the cysteine up to the phenylalanine, the CDR3 has a length of 13 residues. CDR3 DNA is the only sequence kept; it has 39 bases, read in frame from the first base. Taken from the germline V gene, the CDR1 and CDR2 loops are SGDLS and YYNGEE. Enrolling through a virtual design, the prospective study's participants ranged in age from roughly 18 to 90 years and lived across roughly 24 United States geographic areas. In the prospective study, cohorts were assigned on the basis of participant-reported clinical history obtained from a screening survey and a study questionnaire. ImmuneRACE Cohort 3 recovered participants were defined by two consecutive negative NP/OP PCR tests, healthcare professional clearance, or symptom resolution. Each participant in the prospective study had whole blood, serum and a nasopharyngeal or oropharyngeal swab collected by mobile phlebotomists. Over a roughly two-month period, participants in the prospective study had the option of providing additional blood draws and questionnaires. Blood samples from the prospective study were shipped frozen or at room temperature prior to DNA extraction.

Concerning this clone: Its cognate antigen has yet to be identified. There are no base qualities to consult, and no much larger clone falls within one base.

TCRbeta CDR3 regions were amplified from genomic DNA by means of the immunoSEQ Assay, a bias-controlled multiplex PCR. The authors' analysis ran thus. The number of nucleated cells in each sample was estimated by amplification of reference gene primers within the assay. To quantify the absolute abundance of each unique TCRbeta CDR3 rearrangement, sequence reads were collapsed and filtered. For each sample, productive Simpson clonality was calculated as the square root of Simpson's diversity index across productive rearrangements. Imported from immuneACCESS, the table was reduced by TCRdb to in-frame sequences with V and J called. These copies leave out some clones; in studies compared against another copy, an unresolved V gene accounts for under half, and the cause of the remainder is not known. The V and J calls and clone size were taken over from that table, and D and trimming were inferred from the DNA. The sample table shows about 350,000 clones, and approximately 87% are seen once. The top ten constitute less than 6% of the sample.

Overall study outcomes, separate from this receptor: How much clinical and demographic metadata was included differed by source and by participant, and the metadata was provided uncurated.

This clonotype was obtained from a woman in her thirties who had recovered from COVID-19. Rearrangement joined TRBV9 to TRBJ1-3; TRBD1 is possibly the D segment (5 matching bases). Sequencing was carried out using PBMCs or T cells enriched from blood (not recorded which). In nucleotide form, the sequence is TGTGCCAGCAGCTCCCCCTCGGGGGGCACCATATATTTT. This codes for CASSSPSGGTIYF.